The sequence of this T cell receptor beta chain was determined in a study of regulatory T cells in long-lasting Graves disease. The overall study: It was over 5 years of antithyroid drugs, with positive TSH receptor antibodies, that meant persistent Graves' disease.

The TCR beta library used iRepertoire HTBI primers with Arm-PCR amplification of CDR3. MiXCR, run by TCRdb on the multiplex PCR reads, gives a single entry per CDR3 protein. The sample shows some 370,000 distinct CDR3 sequences, about a fifth of them seen only once. Points on this clonotype: The antigen remains unidentified.

Noted time point: persistent/refractory GD, antithyroid drugs over 5 years with positive TRAb. TCR sequences were obtained from RNA taken from PBMCs. The guidelines of the American Thyroid Association were the basis for diagnosing Graves' disease. Into tubes containing EDTA, approximately 9 milliliters of peripheral blood were drawn. Findings and caveats of the study: The researchers studied only peripheral blood, not thyroid tissue.

The germline V gene encodes CDR1 GTSNPN and CDR2 SVGIG (reference sequence). Trimming took 0 bases from V and 6 from J, leaving 20 bases between them. The CDR3 covers 16 residues. V gene TRBV30 combines with J gene TRBJ1-1; tentative D call: TRBD1 (5 bases). Sample: peripheral blood mononuclear cells (PBMCs), taken when the disease was refractory, from a patient treated with antithyroid drugs. The source is a female donor with Graves disease. In DNA, the CDR3 is TGTGCCTGGAGTGTTTATTTGGGCTGGGGGATCCCTGAAGCTTTCTTT. Its translation is CAWSVYLGWGIPEAFF.